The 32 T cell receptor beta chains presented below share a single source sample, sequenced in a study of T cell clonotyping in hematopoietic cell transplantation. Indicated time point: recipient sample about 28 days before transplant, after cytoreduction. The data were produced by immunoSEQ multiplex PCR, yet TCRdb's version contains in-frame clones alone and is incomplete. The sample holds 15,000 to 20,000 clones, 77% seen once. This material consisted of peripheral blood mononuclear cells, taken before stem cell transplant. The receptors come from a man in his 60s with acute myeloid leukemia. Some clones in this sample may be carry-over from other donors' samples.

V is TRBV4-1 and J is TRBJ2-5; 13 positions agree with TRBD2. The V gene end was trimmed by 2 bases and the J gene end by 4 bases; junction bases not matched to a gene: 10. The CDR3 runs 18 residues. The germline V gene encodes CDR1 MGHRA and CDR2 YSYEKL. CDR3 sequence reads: CASSQTRTSGSRRETQYF. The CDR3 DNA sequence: TGCGCCAGCAGCCAAACCCGGACTAGCGGGAGCAGACGAGAGACCCAGTACTTC.

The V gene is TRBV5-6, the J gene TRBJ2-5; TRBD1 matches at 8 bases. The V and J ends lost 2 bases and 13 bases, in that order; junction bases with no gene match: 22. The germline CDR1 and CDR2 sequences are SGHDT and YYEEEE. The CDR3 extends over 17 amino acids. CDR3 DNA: TGTGCCAGCAGCTTCACCGAATACGGGACAGGCTACCAAGAGACGTACTTC. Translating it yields CASSFTEYGTGYQETYF.

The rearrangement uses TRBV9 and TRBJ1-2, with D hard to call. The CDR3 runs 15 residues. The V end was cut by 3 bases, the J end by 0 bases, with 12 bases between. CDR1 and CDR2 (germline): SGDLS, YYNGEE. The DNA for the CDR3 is TGTGCCAGCAGCGGTTCTCGCGCCGCTAACTATGGCTACACCTTC. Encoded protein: CASSGSRAANYGYTF.

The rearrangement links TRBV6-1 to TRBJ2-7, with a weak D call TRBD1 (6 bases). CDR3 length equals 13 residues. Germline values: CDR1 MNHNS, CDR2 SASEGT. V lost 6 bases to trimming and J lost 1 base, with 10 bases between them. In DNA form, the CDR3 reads TGTGCCAGCAGAAGGGACACTTCCTACGAGCAGTACTTC. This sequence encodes CASRRDTSYEQYF.

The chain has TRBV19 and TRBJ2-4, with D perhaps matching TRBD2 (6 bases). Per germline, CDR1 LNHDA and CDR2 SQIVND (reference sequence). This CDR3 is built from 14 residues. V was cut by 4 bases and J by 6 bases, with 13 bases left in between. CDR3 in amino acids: CASSTGLYRNIQYF. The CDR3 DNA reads TGTGCCAGTAGTACAGGACTATATAGAAACATTCAGTACTTC.

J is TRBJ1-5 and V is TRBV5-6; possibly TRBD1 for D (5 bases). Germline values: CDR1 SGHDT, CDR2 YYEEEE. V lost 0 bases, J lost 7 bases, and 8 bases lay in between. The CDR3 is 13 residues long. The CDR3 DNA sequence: TGTGCCAGCAGCTTGGAAGGGGTCCAGCCCCAGCATTTT. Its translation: CASSLEGVQPQHF.

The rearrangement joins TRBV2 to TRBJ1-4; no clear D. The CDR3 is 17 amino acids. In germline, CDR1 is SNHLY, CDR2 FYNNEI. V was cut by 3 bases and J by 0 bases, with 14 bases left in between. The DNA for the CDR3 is TGTGCCAGCAGTGATTTCGGCAGCCCAGCAACTAATGAAAAACTGTTTTTT. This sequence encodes CASSDFGSPATNEKLFF.

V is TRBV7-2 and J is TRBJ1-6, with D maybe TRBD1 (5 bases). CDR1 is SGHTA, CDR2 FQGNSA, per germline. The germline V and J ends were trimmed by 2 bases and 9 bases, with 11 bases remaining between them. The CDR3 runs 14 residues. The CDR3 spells CASSLKGAGSPLHF. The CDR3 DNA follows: TGTGCCAGCAGCTTAAAAGGGGCTGGTTCACCCCTCCACTTT. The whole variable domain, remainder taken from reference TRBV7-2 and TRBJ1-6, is GAGVSQSPSNKVTEKGKDVELRCDPISGHTALYWYRQSLGQGLEFLIYFQGNSAPDKSGLPSDRFSAERTGGSVSTLTIQRTQQEDSAVYLCASSLKGAGSPLHFGNGTRLTVT.

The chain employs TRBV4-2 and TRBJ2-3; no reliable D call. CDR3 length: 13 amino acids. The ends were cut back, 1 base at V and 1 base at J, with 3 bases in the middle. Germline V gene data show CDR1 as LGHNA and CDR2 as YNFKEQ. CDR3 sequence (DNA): TGTGCCAGCAGCCAAGCGGGCACAGATACGCAGTATTTT. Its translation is CASSQAGTDTQYF.

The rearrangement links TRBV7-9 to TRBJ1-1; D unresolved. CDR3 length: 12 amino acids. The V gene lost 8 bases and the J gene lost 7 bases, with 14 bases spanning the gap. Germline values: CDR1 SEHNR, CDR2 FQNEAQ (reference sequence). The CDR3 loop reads CASGSEGDEAFF. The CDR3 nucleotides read TGTGCCAGCGGATCTGAGGGTGATGAAGCTTTCTTT.

DNA of the CDR3: TGTGCCAGTAGTATCCCCACTAGCGGAGGCGGGGAGCTGTTTTTT. It is translated as CASSIPTSGGGELFF. The chain employs TRBV19 and TRBJ2-2, with 8 positions matching TRBD2. The CDR3 has 15 residues. CDR1 LNHDA and CDR2 SQIVND come from the germline V gene (reference sequence). Trimming took 3 bases from V and 7 from J; bases not matched to a gene: 7.

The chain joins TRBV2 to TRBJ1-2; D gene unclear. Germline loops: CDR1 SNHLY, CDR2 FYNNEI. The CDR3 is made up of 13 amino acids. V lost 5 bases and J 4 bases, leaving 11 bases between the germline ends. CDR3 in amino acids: CASSKEEGYGYTF. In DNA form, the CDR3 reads TGTGCCAGCAGTAAGGAAGAGGGCTATGGCTACACCTTC. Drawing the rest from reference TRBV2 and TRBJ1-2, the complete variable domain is EPEVTQTPSHQVTQMGQEVILRCVPISNHLYFYWYRQILGQKVEFLVSFYNNEISEKSEIFDDQFSVERPDGSNFTLKIRSTKLEDSAMYFCASSKEEGYGYTFGSGTRLTVV.

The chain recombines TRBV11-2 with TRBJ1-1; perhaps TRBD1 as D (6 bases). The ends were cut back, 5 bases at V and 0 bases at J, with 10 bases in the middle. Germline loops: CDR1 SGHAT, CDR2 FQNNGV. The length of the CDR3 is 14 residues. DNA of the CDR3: TGTGCCAGCAGCGAACAGGGCATGAACACTGAAGCTTTCTTT. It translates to CASSEQGMNTEAFF.

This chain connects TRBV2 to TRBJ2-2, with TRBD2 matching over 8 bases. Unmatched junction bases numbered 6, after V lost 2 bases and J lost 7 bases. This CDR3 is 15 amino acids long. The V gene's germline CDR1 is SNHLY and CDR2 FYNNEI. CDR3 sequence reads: CASSEWAGGGGELFF. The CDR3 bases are TGTGCCAGCAGTGAATGGGCGGGAGGAGGCGGGGAGCTGTTTTTT.

CDR3 protein: CASRSGGAGGNEQFF. The CDR3 bases are TGTGCCAGCCGGTCCGGTGGAGCGGGGGGAAATGAGCAGTTCTTC. The chain employs TRBV9 and TRBJ2-1; 9 bases fit TRBD2. CDR3 length: 15 residues. Per the germline V gene, CDR1 is SGDLS and CDR2 is YYNGEE. Unmatched junction bases numbered 12, after V lost 7 bases and J lost 7 bases.

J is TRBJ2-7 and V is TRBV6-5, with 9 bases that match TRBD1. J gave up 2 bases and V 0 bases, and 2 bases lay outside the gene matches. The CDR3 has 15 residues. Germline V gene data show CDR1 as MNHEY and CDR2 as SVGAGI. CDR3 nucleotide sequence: TGTGCCAGCAGTTACTCGACAGGGGGGGCCTACGAGCAGTACTTC. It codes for CASSYSTGGAYEQYF.

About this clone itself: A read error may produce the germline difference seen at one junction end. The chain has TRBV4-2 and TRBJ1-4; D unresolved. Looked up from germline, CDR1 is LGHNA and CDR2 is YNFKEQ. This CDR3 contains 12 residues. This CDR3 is CASNQEMEKLFF. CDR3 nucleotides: TGTGCCAGCAACCAAGAGATGGAAAAACTGTTTTTT.

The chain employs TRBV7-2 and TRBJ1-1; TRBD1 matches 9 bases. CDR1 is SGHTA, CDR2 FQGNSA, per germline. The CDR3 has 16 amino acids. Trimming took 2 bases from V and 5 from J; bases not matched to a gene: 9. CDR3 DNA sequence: TGTGCCAGCAGCTTACGACCCTCGACAGGGGGGACTGAAGCTTTCTTT. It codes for CASSLRPSTGGTEAFF.

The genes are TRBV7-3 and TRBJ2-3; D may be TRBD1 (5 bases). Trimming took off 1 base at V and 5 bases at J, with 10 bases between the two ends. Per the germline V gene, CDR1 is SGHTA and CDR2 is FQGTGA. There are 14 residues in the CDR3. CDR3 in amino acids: CASSLRGIIDTQYF. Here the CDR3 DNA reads TGTGCCAGCAGCTTAAGGGGCATCATAGATACGCAGTATTTT.

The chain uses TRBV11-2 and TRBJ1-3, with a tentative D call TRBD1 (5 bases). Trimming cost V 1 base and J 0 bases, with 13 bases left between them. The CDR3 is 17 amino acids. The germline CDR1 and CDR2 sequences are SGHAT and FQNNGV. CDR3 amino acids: CASSLGRQWSSGNTIYF. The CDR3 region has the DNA TGTGCCAGCAGCTTAGGCAGACAGTGGAGCTCTGGAAACACCATATATTTT.

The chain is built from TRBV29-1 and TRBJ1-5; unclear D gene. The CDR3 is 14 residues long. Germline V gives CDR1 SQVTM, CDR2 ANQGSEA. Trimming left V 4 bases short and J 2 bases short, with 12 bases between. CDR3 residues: CSVALDSRNQPQHF. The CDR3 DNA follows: TGCAGCGTTGCCCTTGACTCACGCAATCAGCCCCAGCATTTT.

The CDR3 region is CASGLVGSSYEQYF. The CDR3 bases are TGTGCTAGTGGTTTGGTAGGTAGCTCCTACGAGCAGTACTTC. The J gene is TRBJ2-7, the V gene TRBV12-5; unclear D gene. This CDR3 spans 14 amino acids. With 0 bases removed from V and 0 bases from J, the gap between germline ends came to 6 bases. CDR1 is LGHNT and CDR2 is FRNRAP in the germline V gene. The full variable domain, in which reference TRBV12-5 and TRBJ2-7 provide the parts outside the CDR3, is DARVTQTPRHKVTEMGQEVTMRCQPILGHNTVFWYRQTMMQGLELLAYFRNRAPLDDSGMPKDRFSAEMPDATLATLKIQPSEPRDSAVYFCASGLVGSSYEQYFGPGTRLTVT.

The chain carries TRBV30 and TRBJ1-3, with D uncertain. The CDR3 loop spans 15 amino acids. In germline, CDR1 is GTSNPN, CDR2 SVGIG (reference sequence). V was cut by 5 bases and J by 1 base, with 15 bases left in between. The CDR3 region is CAWGRGLSSGNTIYF. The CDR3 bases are TGTGCCTGGGGCCGCGGACTAAGTTCTGGAAACACCATATATTTT.

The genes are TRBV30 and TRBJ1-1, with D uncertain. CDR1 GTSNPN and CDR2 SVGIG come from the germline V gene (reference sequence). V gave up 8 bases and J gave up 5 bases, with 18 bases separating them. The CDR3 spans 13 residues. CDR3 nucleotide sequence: TGTGCCCGCGCGAGAGGGTTGGGAACTGAAGCTTTCTTT. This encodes CARARGLGTEAFF.

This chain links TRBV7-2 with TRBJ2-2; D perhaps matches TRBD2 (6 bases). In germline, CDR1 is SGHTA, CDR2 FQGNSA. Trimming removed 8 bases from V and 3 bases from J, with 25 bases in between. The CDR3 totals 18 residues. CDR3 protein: CASPRRAAAQFDTGELFF. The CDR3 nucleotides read TGTGCCAGCCCAAGGAGGGCGGCCGCACAGTTTGACACCGGGGAGCTGTTTTTT.

The CDR3 is CASSSSGPTYNEQFF. CDR3 nucleotides: TGTGCCAGCAGCTCCAGCGGGCCCACCTACAATGAGCAGTTCTTC. V is TRBV7-8 and J is TRBJ2-1; perhaps TRBD2 as D (6 bases). Deletions cut 4 bases from V and 2 bases from J, with 12 bases between. Germline assignment: CDR1 SGHVS and CDR2 FQNEAQ. The CDR3 runs 15 residues.

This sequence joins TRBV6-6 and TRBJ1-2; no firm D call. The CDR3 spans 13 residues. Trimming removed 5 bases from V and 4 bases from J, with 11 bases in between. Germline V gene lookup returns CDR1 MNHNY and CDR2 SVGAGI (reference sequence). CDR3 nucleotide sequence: TGTGCCAGCAGTCCGCTGACGGGCTATGGCTACACCTTC. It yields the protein CASSPLTGYGYTF.

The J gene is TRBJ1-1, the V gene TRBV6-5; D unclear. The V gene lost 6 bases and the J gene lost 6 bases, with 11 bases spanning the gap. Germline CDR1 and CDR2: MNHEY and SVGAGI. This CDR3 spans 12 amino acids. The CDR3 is CASRNLPSEAFF. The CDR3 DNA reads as TGTGCCAGCAGGAATTTACCCTCTGAAGCTTTCTTT.

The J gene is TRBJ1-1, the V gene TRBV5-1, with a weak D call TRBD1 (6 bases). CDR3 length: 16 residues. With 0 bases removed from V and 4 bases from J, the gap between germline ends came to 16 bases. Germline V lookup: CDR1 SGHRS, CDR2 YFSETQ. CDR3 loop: CASSLGGAVLITEAFF. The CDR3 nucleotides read TGCGCCAGCAGCTTGGGGGGGGCAGTTCTTATCACTGAAGCTTTCTTT. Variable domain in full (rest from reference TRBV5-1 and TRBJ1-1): KAGVTQTPRYLIKTRGQQVTLSCSPISGHRSVSWYQQTPGQGLQFLFEYFSETQRNKGNFPGRFSGRQFSNSRSEMNVSTLELGDSALYLCASSLGGAVLITEAFFGQGTRLTVV.

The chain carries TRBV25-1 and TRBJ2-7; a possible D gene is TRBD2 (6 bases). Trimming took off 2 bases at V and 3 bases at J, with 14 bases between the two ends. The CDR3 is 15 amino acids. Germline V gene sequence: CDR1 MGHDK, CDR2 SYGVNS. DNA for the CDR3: TGTGCCAGCAGTGAAGGAAAGGGACTGAACTACGAGCAGTACTTC. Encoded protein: CASSEGKGLNYEQYF.

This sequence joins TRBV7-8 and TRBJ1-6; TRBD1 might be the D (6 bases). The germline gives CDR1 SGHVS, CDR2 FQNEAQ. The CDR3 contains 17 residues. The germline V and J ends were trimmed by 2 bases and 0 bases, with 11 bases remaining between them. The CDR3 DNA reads TGTGCCAGCAGCTTATCTTTGACAGGCTCCTATAATTCACCCCTCCACTTT. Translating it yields CASSLSLTGSYNSPLHF.

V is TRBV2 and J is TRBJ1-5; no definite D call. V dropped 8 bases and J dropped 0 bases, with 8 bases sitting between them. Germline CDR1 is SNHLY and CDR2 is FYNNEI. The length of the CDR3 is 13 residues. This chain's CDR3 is CASEGDSNQPQHF. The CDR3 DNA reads TGTGCCAGCGAGGGTGATAGCAATCAGCCCCAGCATTTT.